This T cell receptor beta chain comes out of a study of T cell changes during pregnancy in multiple sclerosis. Per the germline V gene, CDR1 is DFQATT and CDR2 is SNEGSKA (reference sequence). V was trimmed by 4 bases and J by 13 bases, leaving 16 bases between them. The CDR3 totals 11 residues. Sequenced by immunoSEQ multiplex PCR; TCRdb stores in-frame clones only, minus some. The sample contains around 63,000 clones, 80% to 95% of which appear only once. J is TRBJ1-2 and V is TRBV20-1, with unresolved D. Sequencing was performed on peripheral blood, taken in the third trimester of pregnancy. The sequence was collected from a female donor in good health, enrolled as a control in a pregnancy study. The CDR3: CSATRSPERTF. CDR3 DNA: TGCAGTGCTACCCGCAGCCCGGAGCGCACCTTC.